What follows are 9 T cell receptor beta chains derived from one specimen sequenced in a study of T cell responses to AZD1222 COVID-19 vaccine. TCRdb keeps only in-frame clones here, not all; method: immunoSEQ multiplex PCR. The data contain roughly 100,000 clones, around 90% of them seen just once; the ten biggest clones take up about 9.3%. The source material was peripheral blood, sampled on day 0 of AZD1222 vaccination. These receptor sequences come from an adult in good health.

This sequence joins TRBV9 and TRBJ2-1; D is unresolved. The V and J ends lost 0 bases and 3 bases respectively, with 10 bases between them. Per the germline V gene, CDR1 is SGDLS and CDR2 is YYNGEE. The CDR3 contains 15 residues. Here the CDR3 reads CASSVEDHLYNEQFF. The CDR3 DNA reads TGTGCCAGCAGCGTAGAGGATCACCTCTACAATGAGCAGTTCTTC.

The chain employs TRBV2 and TRBJ2-7; the match to TRBD2 covers 12 bases. After removal of 6 bases from V and 3 bases from J, the junction contained 18 bases not matched to a gene. CDR3 size: 19 residues. CDR1 is SNHLY, CDR2 FYNNEI, per germline. The CDR3 loop reads CASRGPGTSGSKDLYEQYF. The CDR3 DNA reads as TGTGCCAGCAGGGGTCCCGGGACTAGCGGGTCAAAGGACCTCTACGAGCAGTACTTC.

This clone was observed a handful of times. The chain has TRBV10-3 and TRBJ1-5; the match to TRBD1 covers 7 bases. Germline lookup yields CDR1 ENHRY and CDR2 SYGVKD. Unmatched junction bases numbered 1, after V lost 2 bases and J lost 6 bases. The CDR3 extends over 13 amino acids. The CDR3 nucleotides read TGTGCCATCAGTGAGACAGGGGCTCAGCCCCAGCATTTT. Protein: CAISETGAQPQHF.

V is TRBV7-3 and J is TRBJ2-3; D is perhaps TRBD2 (7 bases). Germline lookup yields CDR1 SGHTA and CDR2 FQGTGA. Trimming stripped 3 bases from V and 6 bases from J, with 16 bases between. The CDR3 has 15 amino acids. This CDR3 is CASSFRGAGSDTQYF. The CDR3 bases are TGTGCCAGCAGCTTCCGGGGGGCAGGATCTGATACGCAGTATTTT.

J is TRBJ2-2 and V is TRBV9; D not resolved. Germline V CDR1 and CDR2: SGDLS, YYNGEE. Trimming cost V 0 bases and J 1 base, with 10 bases left between them. The CDR3 covers 16 residues. The CDR3: CASSVGHTLNTGELFF. The CDR3 DNA sequence: TGTGCCAGCAGCGTAGGACACACCCTGAACACCGGGGAGCTGTTTTTT. Using reference TRBV9 and TRBJ2-2 for the parts outside the CDR3, the full variable domain is DSGVTQTPKHLITATGQRVTLRCSPRSGDLSVYWYQQSLDQGLQFLIQYYNGEERAKGNILERFSAQQFPDLHSELNLSSLELGDSALYFCASSVGHTLNTGELFFGEGSRLTVL.

This clone was observed once. The gene calls are TRBV10-1 and TRBJ1-6; D gene unclear. The V and J ends lost 6 bases and 0 bases respectively, with 9 bases between them. Germline V lookup: CDR1 WNHNN, CDR2 SYGVQD (reference sequence). The CDR3 extends over 15 amino acids. The CDR3 protein is CASRDRSSYNSPLHF. The CDR3, as DNA: TGCGCCAGCAGGGACCGAAGCTCCTATAATTCACCCCTCCACTTT.

The chain has TRBV5-1 and TRBJ2-3; TRBD2 matches 8 bases. V shed 0 bases and J 4 bases; nucleotides not matched to a gene: 7. Germline V gene lookup returns CDR1 SGHRS and CDR2 YFSETQ. The CDR3 sequence is 16 residues long. The CDR3 sequence is CASSLVPAGGADTQYF. The DNA for the CDR3 is TGCGCCAGCAGCTTGGTTCCGGCGGGAGGTGCAGATACGCAGTATTTT.

The chain is built from TRBV28 and TRBJ2-7; the match to TRBD2 covers 12 bases. The CDR3 is 15 amino acids. The germline CDR1 and CDR2 sequences are MDHEN and SYDVKM. With V trimmed by 6 bases and J by 1 base, 4 bases remained unmatched. CDR3 nucleotide sequence: TGTGCCAGCAGGGGAGGGACTAGCGGGTCCTACGAGCAGTACTTC. It codes for CASRGGTSGSYEQYF.

The rearrangement links TRBV30 to TRBJ1-2, with D possibly matching TRBD1 (6 bases). The CDR3 sequence is 14 residues long. The V end was cut by 2 bases, the J end by 8 bases, with 18 bases between. CDR1 and CDR2 (germline): GTSNPN, SVGIG (reference sequence). The CDR3 spells CAWSSPGTRGGYTF. CDR3 nucleotides: TGTGCCTGGAGTAGCCCCGGGACACGCGGCGGCTACACCTTC.